This is a list of T cell receptor beta chains from one sample in a study of T cells in Graves' hyperthyroidism and ophthalmopathy. MiXCR, applied by TCRdb to the multiplex PCR reads, yields one record per CDR3 protein. The sample yields hundreds of thousands of distinct CDR3 sequences, about a fifth seen once. Input material: blood. These receptors originate from a woman aged 18 to 35 with Graves' hyperthyroidism. CDR3s include the opening cysteine and the closing phenylalanine or tryptophan. A D gene is named only where the DNA matches it firmly. Where a row states a size, it is once, few, many or the class of an expanded clone; other rows omit it.

v_call	d_call	j_call	clone_size	cdr3_aa	cdr3_nt
TRBV24-1	NA	TRBJ1-2	many	CATSDPRGALGYTF	TGTGCCACCAGTGACCCTCGGGGGGCATTGGGCTACACCTTC
TRBV12-3/TRBV12-4	NA	TRBJ2-5	NA	CASSLEYLQETQYF	TGTGCCAGCAGTCTAGAATACCTCCAAGAGACCCAGTACTTC
TRBV6-2/TRBV6-3	NA	TRBJ2-7	NA	CASSYSTSYEQYF	TGTGCCAGCAGTTACTCTACCTCCTACGAGCAGTACTTC
TRBV7-3	NA	TRBJ1-3	many	CASSLTGGARAGNTIYF	TGTGCCAGCAGCCTCACCGGGGGGGCGAGAGCAGGAAACACCATATATTTT
TRBV12-3/TRBV12-4	NA	TRBJ1-2	many	CASSLSPRGYGYTF	TGTGCCAGCAGTTTAAGTCCCAGGGGCTATGGCTACACCTTC
TRBV6-1	NA	TRBJ1-2	many	CASSRWTDHYGYTF	TGTGCCAGCAGCCGTTGGACGGACCATTATGGCTACACCTTC
TRBV7-9	NA	TRBJ2-5	NA	CASSLVASQETQYF	TGTGCCAGCAGCTTAGTAGCTTCCCAAGAGACCCAGTACTTC
TRBV3-1	NA	TRBJ2-5	many	CASSDRNSQETQYF	TGTGCCAGCAGTGACAGAAACTCCCAAGAGACCCAGTACTTC
TRBV5-4	NA	TRBJ1-2	many	CASSQGMGNYGYTF	TGTGCCAGCAGCCAGGGAATGGGAAACTATGGCTACACCTTC
TRBV6-5	NA	TRBJ1-5	many	CASSYSGDDNQPQHF	TGTGCCAGCAGTTACTCTGGGGACGACAATCAGCCCCAGCATTTT
TRBV4-1	NA	TRBJ1-5	NA	CASSQVLDLPFYSNQPQHF	TGCGCCAGCAGCCAAGTGCTGGACCTACCCTTTTATAGCAATCAGCCCCAGCATTTT
TRBV29-1	NA	TRBJ1-1	many	CSVPPGGRTEAFF	TGCAGCGTGCCCCCCGGGGGGAGGACTGAAGCTTTCTTT
TRBV11-2	NA	TRBJ2-7	NA	CASSFLRSVLEQYF	TGTGCCAGCAGCTTTTTAAGGTCTGTTCTCGAGCAGTACTTC
TRBV6-5	NA	TRBJ1-2	many	CASSYSKAAFYGYTF	TGTGCCAGCAGTTACTCGAAGGCAGCCTTCTATGGCTACACCTTC
TRBV6-2/TRBV6-3	NA	TRBJ1-1	NA	CASSYLRAGTEAFF	NA
TRBV12-3/TRBV12-4	TRBD1	TRBJ2-7	many	CASNKKGASYEQYF	TGTGCCAGCAACAAGAAGGGGGCCTCCTACGAGCAGTACTTC